These 24 T cell receptor beta chains were all obtained from the same sample, sequenced in a study of CD8 T cells in ankylosing spondylitis. One entry per CDR3 protein, called by TCRdb with MiXCR from the 5' RACE reads. This sample has some 140,000 distinct CDR3 sequences, with 6% to 8% found just once. Material for sequencing was blood, either unsorted or a sorted T cell fraction (not recorded which). The receptors originated from a female donor with ankylosing spondylitis or in good health (not recorded which).

In this sample, this clonotype turned up many times. The chain joins TRBV3-1 to TRBJ2-3, with TRBD2 matching 15 bases. CDR1 and CDR2 from the germline V gene are LGHDT and YNNKEL (reference sequence). This CDR3 is built from 18 residues. V shed 4 bases, J shed 4 bases, and the junction held 9 bases outside the gene matches. Written as DNA, the CDR3 is TGTGCCAGCAGCCGTGGACTAGCGGGGGGGCGAGTATCAGATACGCAGTATTTT. Translated: CASSRGLAGGRVSDTQYF.

The chain is built from TRBV6-2 or TRBV6-3 and TRBJ2-5; the match to TRBD1 covers 9 bases. The CDR3 sequence is 14 residues long. Germline trimming cut 8 bases from V and 4 bases from J; bases unmatched to any gene: 8. CDR1 and CDR2 (germline): MNHEY, SVGEGT. CDR3 loop: CASGKDRGSETQYF. CDR3 DNA: TGTGCCAGCGGAAAGGACAGGGGATCAGAGACCCAGTACTTC.

This clonotype was recorded a few times. The chain employs TRBV12-3 or TRBV12-4 and TRBJ2-3; 12 nucleotides match TRBD2. CDR3 length: 16 amino acids. V shed 5 bases and J 6 bases; nucleotides not matched to a gene: 9. Written as DNA, the CDR3 is TGTGCCAGCAGTAAACTAGCGGGGGGCCCGGGGGATACGCAGTATTTT. This codes for CASSKLAGGPGDTQYF.

This clonotype has a count of ten or more. This chain connects TRBV5-1 to TRBJ1-5; D is ambiguous. CDR1 SGHRS and CDR2 YFSETQ come from the germline V gene. The CDR3 runs to 14 residues. V shed 0 bases and J shed 4 bases, with 8 bases lying between them. The CDR3: CASSLGQNNQPQHF. For the CDR3, the DNA is TGCGCCAGCAGCTTGGGGCAGAATAATCAGCCCCAGCATTTT.

This clonotype came up many times. This sequence joins TRBV20-1 and TRBJ1-2; no definite D call. The V gene's germline CDR1 is DFQATT and CDR2 SNEGSKA (reference sequence). CDR3 length: 12 residues. The V end was cut by 3 bases, the J end by 3 bases, with 8 bases between. CDR3 sequence: CSARADYYGYTF. As DNA, the CDR3 is TGCAGTGCTAGGGCGGACTACTATGGCTACACCTTC.

This clonotype showed up many times. The chain couples TRBV7-6 to TRBJ1-1; no clear D. Germline V gene data show CDR1 as SGHVS and CDR2 as FNYEAQ. V was pared by 4 bases and J by 3 bases, with 15 bases between. The CDR3 consists of 15 residues. This chain's CDR3 is CASSSGRAADTEAFF. CDR3 DNA sequence: TGTGCCAGCAGCTCCGGGAGGGCTGCAGACACTGAAGCTTTCTTT.

The chain employs TRBV4-1 and TRBJ2-5, with D tentatively TRBD1 (6 bases). Germline V gives CDR1 MGHRA, CDR2 YSYEKL. The CDR3 extends over 14 amino acids. Trimming took 4 bases from V and 2 from J, leaving 11 bases between them. CDR3 sequence (DNA): TGCGCCAGCAGCCCCTCAGGGACACAAGAGACCCAGTACTTC. It yields the protein CASSPSGTQETQYF.

The sample holds many counts of this clonotype. In DNA form, the CDR3 reads TGTGCCAGCAGTTCGAGCAATAACTACGAGCAGTACTTC. Its protein is CASSSSNNYEQYF. This chain joins TRBV12-3 or TRBV12-4 and TRBJ2-7; D not resolved. The CDR3 spans 13 residues. V was clipped by 4 bases and J by 3 bases, with 10 bases between them.

This clonotype has a handful of counts. The chain is built from TRBV2 and TRBJ2-3, with TRBD2 matching over 13 bases. The CDR3 consists of 18 residues. Looked up from germline, CDR1 is SNHLY and CDR2 is FYNNEI. J gave up 0 bases and V 1 base, and 4 bases lay outside the gene matches. The CDR3 region has the DNA TGTGCCAGCAGTGAAGGACTAGCGGGGGGAACAAGCACAGATACGCAGTATTTT. Residues: CASSEGLAGGTSTDTQYF. Full variable domain (missing parts from reference TRBV2 and TRBJ2-3): EPEVTQTPSHQVTQMGQEVILRCVPISNHLYFYWYRQILGQKVEFLVSFYNNEISEKSEIFDDQFSVERPDGSNFTLKIRSTKLEDSAMYFCASSEGLAGGTSTDTQYFGPGTRLTVL.

This clonotype was detected ten times or more. V and J are TRBV20-1 and TRBJ2-5; D is ambiguous. With 0 bases removed from V and 5 bases from J, the gap between germline ends came to 10 bases. Germline V lookup: CDR1 DFQATT, CDR2 SNEGSKA (reference sequence). This CDR3 is 13 amino acids long. Written as DNA, the CDR3 is TGCAGTGCTAGAGACCAGGATCCGGAGACCCAGTACTTC. Amino acid sequence: CSARDQDPETQYF.

This clonotype was detected ten times or more. This chain links TRBV9 with TRBJ2-1; D gene ambiguous. The CDR3 runs 13 residues. V was cut by 6 bases and J by 2 bases, with 9 bases left in between. CDR1 SGDLS and CDR2 YYNGEE come from the germline V gene. DNA of the CDR3: TGTGCCAGCAACCAGGACGCCTACAATGAGCAGTTCTTC. Residues: CASNQDAYNEQFF.

This chain uses TRBV5-1 with TRBJ1-1, with a tentative D call TRBD1 (6 bases). This CDR3 comprises 14 residues. V was cut by 0 bases and J by 5 bases, with 11 bases left in between. Germline CDR1 is SGHRS and CDR2 is YFSETQ. The CDR3 coding sequence is TGCGCCAGCAGCTTGGGGGGGGCTTGGACTGAAGCTTTCTTT. The encoded protein is CASSLGGAWTEAFF.

This clonotype has more than one count but fewer than ten. This chain uses TRBV5-4 with TRBJ1-2, with D possibly TRBD1 on 5 matching bases. The CDR3 has 14 amino acids. The germline V gene has CDR1 SGHNT and CDR2 YYREEE (reference sequence). V was shortened by 4 bases and J by 5 bases, with 15 bases between the two germline ends. For the CDR3, the DNA is TGTGCCAGCAGCCACCCCGGGACGGCTTATGGCTACACCTTC. Translating it yields CASSHPGTAYGYTF.

Of note for this clonotype: Since a much larger clone is just one base distant, this may be a read error. The chain joins TRBV10-3 to TRBJ2-3; TRBD1 might be the D (7 bases). This CDR3 is built from 22 residues. Germline V gene sequence: CDR1 ENHRY, CDR2 SYGVKD. Written as DNA, the CDR3 is TGTGCCAGCAGGCAGTCGGCCCTTAAAAGAGCGGGTCCATCGCGCGGGACAGATATGCAGTATTTT. It encodes CASRQSALKRAGPSRGTDMQYF.

This clonotype was observed many times. The chain uses TRBV20-1 and TRBJ2-3; 8 bases align to TRBD2. The CDR3 sequence is 16 residues long. Germline V gene data show CDR1 as DFQATT and CDR2 as SNEGSKA (reference sequence). V lost 3 bases and J lost 0; bases outside the gene matches: 8. The CDR3 spells CSASLLLAASTDTQYF. The DNA for the CDR3 is TGCAGTGCTAGTCTCCTACTAGCGGCGAGCACAGATACGCAGTATTTT.

This clonotype came up many times. V and J are TRBV5-1 and TRBJ2-1; D possibly corresponds to TRBD1 (6 bases). Trimming left V 0 bases short and J 4 bases short, with 11 bases between. CDR1 and CDR2 from the germline V gene are SGHRS and YFSETQ. The CDR3 consists of 15 residues. CDR3 DNA: TGCGCCAGCAGCTTGGTGCAGGGGTTTTACAATGAGCAGTTCTTC. Its protein product is CASSLVQGFYNEQFF.

In its sample, this clonotype was seen many times. The rearrangement links TRBV10-3 to TRBJ2-7; 9 nucleotides line up with TRBD2. The CDR3 is 18 amino acids. V lost 4 bases to trimming and J lost 5 bases; unmatched junction nucleotides: 18. Germline assignment: CDR1 ENHRY and CDR2 SYGVKD. This chain's CDR3 is CAISAGGRTGTSMDEQYF. The CDR3 nucleotides read TGTGCCATCAGTGCCGGGGGTAGAACGGGGACTAGCATGGACGAGCAGTACTTC.

This clonotype has a count of ten or more. V usage is TRBV20-1 and J usage is TRBJ1-1; 9 bases line up with TRBD1. The junction had 6 bases not matched to a gene; V was cut back by 6 bases and J by 1 base. This CDR3 comprises 14 residues. Germline V gene data show CDR1 as DFQATT and CDR2 as SNEGSKA (reference sequence). The CDR3 DNA reads TGCAGTGCAGTACAGGGGGCGGGGAACACTGAAGCTTTCTTT. Translated: CSAVQGAGNTEAFF.

The table lists this clonotype with many counts. V is TRBV27 and J is TRBJ2-7, with 7 bases that match TRBD2. With 5 bases clipped from V and 3 bases from J, the junction kept 16 bases outside the gene matches. CDR1 and CDR2 (germline): MNHEY, SMNVEV (reference sequence). The CDR3 has 17 residues. CDR3 residues: CASSPTPCRGDHYEQYF. CDR3 nucleotide sequence: TGTGCCAGCAGTCCCACCCCCTGCCGGGGGGACCACTACGAGCAGTACTTC.

This clonotype was observed at least ten times. The gene calls are TRBV5-1 and TRBJ1-1; 7 bases are a match to TRBD1. The junction had 7 bases not matched to a gene; V was cut back by 3 bases and J by 5 bases. The CDR3 length is 14 residues. From germline, CDR1 is SGHRS and CDR2 YFSETQ. The CDR3 nucleotides read TGCGCCAGCAGCTCTACAGGGGAGGATACTGAAGCTTTCTTT. Protein: CASSSTGEDTEAFF.

The genes are TRBV12-3 or TRBV12-4 and TRBJ2-7, with a possible D match to TRBD2 (5 bases). V lost 3 bases and J lost 3, with 15 bases in between. CDR3 size: 15 residues. The CDR3 DNA sequence: TGTGCCAGCAGTTTTGACGTCTCCCGGGGCTACGAGCAGTACTTC. Its protein product is CASSFDVSRGYEQYF.

This chain links TRBV20-1 with TRBJ2-3; 9 nucleotides match TRBD2. Germline CDR1 and CDR2: DFQATT and SNEGSKA (reference sequence). J was trimmed by 5 bases and V by 0 bases; bases with no gene match: 9. The CDR3 contains 16 residues. The CDR3 sequence is CSARDVLAGKGDTQYF. The CDR3 region has the DNA TGCAGTGCTAGAGATGTTCTAGCGGGGAAGGGAGATACGCAGTATTTT.

This clonotype was seen a handful of times. This chain connects TRBV30 to TRBJ1-5; 8 bases agree with TRBD1. V shed 3 bases and J 5 bases; nucleotides not matched to a gene: 3. The CDR3 sequence is 13 residues long. CDR1 is GTSNPN, CDR2 SVGIG, per germline (reference sequence). The CDR3 nucleotides read TGTGCCTGGAGAGGACAGGGACATCAGCCCCAGCATTTT. Translating gives CAWRGQGHQPQHF.

This clonotype was seen ten or more times. This sequence joins TRBV5-1 and TRBJ1-1, with D possibly matching TRBD1 (6 bases). The germline V gene encodes CDR1 SGHRS and CDR2 YFSETQ. Trimming left V 0 bases short and J 1 base short, with 10 bases between. The CDR3 extends over 15 amino acids. The CDR3 reads CASSLAGTQNTEAFF. The CDR3 DNA reads TGCGCCAGCAGCTTGGCAGGGACACAGAACACTGAAGCTTTCTTT.